The 8 T cell receptor beta chains below were found in one sample sequenced in a study of T cell changes during pregnancy in multiple sclerosis. The protocol was immunoSEQ multiplex PCR, while the TCRdb copy is restricted to in-frame clones and leaves out a portion. This table has tens of thousands of clones, 92% appearing once. Sequenced material: peripheral blood, taken before pregnancy. The receptors shown here come from a female donor with multiple sclerosis, enrolled in a pregnancy study.

The V gene is TRBV12-5, the J gene TRBJ2-1; maybe TRBD2 (5 bases). The CDR3 extends over 12 amino acids. CDR1 is LGHNT and CDR2 is FRNRAP in the germline V gene. V was pared by 6 bases and J by 5 bases, with 8 bases between. The CDR3 is CASGSRDNEQFF. The CDR3 DNA is TGTGCTAGTGGGTCGAGGGACAATGAGCAGTTCTTC.

The CDR3 nucleotides are TGTGCCAGCAGCCCGGGACAGATCACCTACGAGCAGTACTTC. Translation gives CASSPGQITYEQYF. This chain connects TRBV7-2 to TRBJ2-7; TRBD1 aligns across 7 bases. Trimming removed 5 bases from V and 2 bases from J; junction bases left unmatched: 6. Per germline, CDR1 SGHTA and CDR2 FQGNSA. There are 14 residues in the CDR3.

The chain recombines TRBV6-5 with TRBJ2-7; D is uncertain. V gave up 2 bases and J gave up 5 bases, with 10 bases separating them. The germline V gene has CDR1 MNHEY and CDR2 SVGAGI. The CDR3 covers 13 residues. CDR3 nucleotide sequence: TGTGCCAGCAGTTACATGGAGCGCGACGAGCAGTACTTC. Its protein product is CASSYMERDEQYF.

The rearrangement joins TRBV5-4 to TRBJ2-1; maybe TRBD1 (5 bases). This CDR3 contains 12 residues. In germline, CDR1 is SGHNT, CDR2 YYREEE (reference sequence). V was shortened by 3 bases and J by 10 bases, with 11 bases between the two germline ends. The CDR3 DNA is TGTGCCAGCAGCTGGACACGTAAGGAGCAGTTCTTC. Translating gives CASSWTRKEQFF.

The J gene is TRBJ1-1, the V gene TRBV7-6; the D gene is possibly TRBD1 (6 bases). Per the germline V gene, CDR1 is SGHVS and CDR2 is FNYEAQ. The CDR3 totals 15 residues. Trimming stripped 7 bases from V and 1 base from J, with 16 bases between. CDR3 nucleotides: TGTGCCAGCATTCCGCCCGGGACAAAGAACACTGAAGCTTTCTTT. It encodes CASIPPGTKNTEAFF.

CDR3 amino acids: CASSKEWDSPVTDTQYF. For the CDR3, the DNA is TGTGCCAGCAGCAAAGAATGGGACTCCCCGGTCACAGATACGCAGTATTTT. The chain uses TRBV21-1 and TRBJ2-3; the tabulated D call, TRBD2, remains unverified against the DNA. TRBV21-1 is a known pseudogene. The CDR3 is 17 residues long.

This chain uses TRBV6-1 with TRBJ2-2, with 13 bases aligning to TRBD2. Germline V gives CDR1 MNHNS, CDR2 SASEGT. V lost 8 bases to trimming and J lost 7 bases; unmatched junction nucleotides: 4. The CDR3 is made up of 14 amino acids. CDR3 nucleotide sequence: TGTGCCAGCGGGACTAGCGGGAAGAACGGGGAGCTGTTTTTT. It encodes CASGTSGKNGELFF.

This clone was detected only once. The V and J genes are TRBV7-9 and TRBJ1-1; unclear D gene. Germline V CDR1 and CDR2: SEHNR, FQNEAQ (reference sequence). This CDR3 contains 13 residues. V lost 3 bases and J 5 bases, leaving 10 bases between the germline ends. The DNA of the CDR3 is TGTGCCAGCAGCTTCCCTGAGAGAACTGAAGCTTTCTTT. Protein: CASSFPERTEAFF.